This T cell receptor (beta chain) comes out of a study of T cell repertoires in cytomegalovirus infection. On the study more broadly: CMV infection plus the matching HLA type was flagged by public TCR beta signatures.

Findings and limits, study-wide: HLA-C-restricted CMV clonotypes gave the most frequent clonotype in two of eight donors. Cumulative frequency of public TCR beta families picked out carriers of CMV plus the relevant HLA.

Via MiXCR, TCRdb re-called the reads, giving one row per CDR3 protein. The data contain 400,000 or so distinct CDR3 sequences, approximately 31% of them singletons. As regards this clonotype: Its matching antigen is unknown.

After removal of 1 base from V and 2 bases from J, the junction contained 5 bases not matched to a gene. In germline, CDR1 is SQVTM, CDR2 ANQGSEA. This CDR3 region has 16 residues. Sequencing used PBMCs. This sequence originates from a human donor in good health (CMV status not recorded). Some clones in this sample may be carry-over from other donors' samples. The chain joins TRBV29-1 to TRBJ2-2; 9 nucleotides align to TRBD2. CDR3 region: CSVEALAGENTGELFF. DNA for the CDR3: TGCAGCGTTGAAGCATTAGCGGGGGAAAACACCGGGGAGCTGTTTTTT.